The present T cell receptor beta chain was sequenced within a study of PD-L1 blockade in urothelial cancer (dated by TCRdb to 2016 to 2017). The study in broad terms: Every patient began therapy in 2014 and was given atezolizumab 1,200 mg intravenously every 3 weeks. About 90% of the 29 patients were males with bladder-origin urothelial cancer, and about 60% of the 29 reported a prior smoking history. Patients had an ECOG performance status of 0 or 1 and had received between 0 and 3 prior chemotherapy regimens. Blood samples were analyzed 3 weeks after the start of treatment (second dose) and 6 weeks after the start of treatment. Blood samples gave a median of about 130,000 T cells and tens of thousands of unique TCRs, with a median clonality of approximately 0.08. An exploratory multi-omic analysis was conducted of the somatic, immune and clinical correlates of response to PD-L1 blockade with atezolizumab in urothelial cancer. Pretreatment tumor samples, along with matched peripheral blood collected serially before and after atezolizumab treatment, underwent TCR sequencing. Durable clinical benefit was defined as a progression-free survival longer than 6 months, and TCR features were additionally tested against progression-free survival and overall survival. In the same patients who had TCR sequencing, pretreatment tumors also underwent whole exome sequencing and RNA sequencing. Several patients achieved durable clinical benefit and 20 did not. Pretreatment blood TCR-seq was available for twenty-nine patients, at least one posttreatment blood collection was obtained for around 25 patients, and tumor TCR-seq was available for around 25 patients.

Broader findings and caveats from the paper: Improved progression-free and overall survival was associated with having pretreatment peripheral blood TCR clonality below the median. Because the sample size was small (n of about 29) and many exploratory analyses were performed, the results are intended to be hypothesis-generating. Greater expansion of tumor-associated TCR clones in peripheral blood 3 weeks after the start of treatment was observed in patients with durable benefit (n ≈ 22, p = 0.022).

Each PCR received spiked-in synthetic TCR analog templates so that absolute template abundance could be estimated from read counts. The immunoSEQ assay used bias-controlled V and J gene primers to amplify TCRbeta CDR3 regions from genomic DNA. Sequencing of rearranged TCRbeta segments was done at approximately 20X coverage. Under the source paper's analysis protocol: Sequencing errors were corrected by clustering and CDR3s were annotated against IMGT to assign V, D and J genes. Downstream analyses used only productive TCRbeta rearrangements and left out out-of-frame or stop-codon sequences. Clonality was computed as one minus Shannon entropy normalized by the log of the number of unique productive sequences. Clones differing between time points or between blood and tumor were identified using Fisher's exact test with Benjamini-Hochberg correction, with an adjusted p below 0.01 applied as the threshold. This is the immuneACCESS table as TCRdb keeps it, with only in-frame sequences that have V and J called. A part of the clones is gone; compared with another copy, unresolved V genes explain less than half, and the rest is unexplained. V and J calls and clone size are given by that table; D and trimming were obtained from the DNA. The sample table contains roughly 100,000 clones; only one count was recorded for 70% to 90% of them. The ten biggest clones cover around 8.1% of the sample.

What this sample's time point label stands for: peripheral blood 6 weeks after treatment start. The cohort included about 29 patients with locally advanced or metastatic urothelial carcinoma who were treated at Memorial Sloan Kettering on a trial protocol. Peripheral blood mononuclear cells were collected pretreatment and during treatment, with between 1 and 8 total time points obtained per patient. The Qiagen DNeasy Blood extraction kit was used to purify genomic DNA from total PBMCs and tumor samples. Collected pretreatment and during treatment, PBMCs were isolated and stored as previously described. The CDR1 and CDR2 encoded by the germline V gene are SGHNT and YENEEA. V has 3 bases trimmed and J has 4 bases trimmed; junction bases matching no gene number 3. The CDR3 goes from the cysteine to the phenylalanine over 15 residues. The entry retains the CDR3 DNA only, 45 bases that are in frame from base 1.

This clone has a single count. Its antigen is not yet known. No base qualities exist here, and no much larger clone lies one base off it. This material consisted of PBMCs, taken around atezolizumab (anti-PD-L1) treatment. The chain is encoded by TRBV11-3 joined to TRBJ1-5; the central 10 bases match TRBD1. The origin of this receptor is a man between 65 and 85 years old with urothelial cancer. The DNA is TGTGCCAGCAGCTTCGGACAGGGGGTAAATCAGCCCCAGCATTTT. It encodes CASSFGQGVNQPQHF.